This TCR beta chain was retrieved from a study of T cells in Graves' hyperthyroidism and ophthalmopathy. This clonotype was seen more than once but under ten times. Germline V gene data show CDR1 as KGHSH and CDR2 as LQKENI. The V gene lost 2 bases and the J gene lost 3 bases, with 11 bases spanning the gap. The CDR3 extends over 15 amino acids. RNA transcripts were the template for amplifying TCR beta CDR3 regions. With the HTBI primer set, the TCR CDR3 went through a first round of RT-PCR. TCRdb processed the multiplex PCR reads anew with MiXCR; each CDR3 protein has one entry. Of some 500,000 distinct CDR3 sequences listed, roughly a quarter are singletons.

The receptor comes from a woman aged 25 to 39 with Graves' ophthalmopathy. The rearrangement uses TRBV18 and TRBJ1-5; D is unresolved. The sequencing input was blood. The CDR3 reads CASSPTSQFNQPQHF. In nucleotides, the CDR3 is TGTGCCAGCTCACCAACCAGTCAGTTCAATCAGCCCCAGCATTTT.